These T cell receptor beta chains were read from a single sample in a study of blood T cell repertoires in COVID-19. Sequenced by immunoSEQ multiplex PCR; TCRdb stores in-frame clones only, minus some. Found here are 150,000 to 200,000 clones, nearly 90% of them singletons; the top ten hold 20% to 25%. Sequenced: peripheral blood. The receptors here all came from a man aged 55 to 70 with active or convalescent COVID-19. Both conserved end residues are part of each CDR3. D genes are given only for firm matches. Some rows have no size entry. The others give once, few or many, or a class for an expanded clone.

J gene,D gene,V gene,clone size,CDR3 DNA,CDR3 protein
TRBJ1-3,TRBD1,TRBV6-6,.,TGTGCCAGCAGCCGATTCCGAGGACAGGGGGCCTCTGGAAACACCATATATTTT,CASSRFRGQGASGNTIYF
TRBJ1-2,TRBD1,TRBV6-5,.,TGTGCCAGCAGTATAGACAGGGGTTATGGCTACACCTTC,CASSIDRGYGYTF
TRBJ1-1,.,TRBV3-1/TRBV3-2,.,TGTGCCAGCAGCCAGTATTACGGGAAAATGAACACTGAAGCTTTCTTT,CASSQYYGKMNTEAFF
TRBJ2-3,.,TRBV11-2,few,TGTGCCAGCAGCTCGGAACCGACAGCGCCGCAGTATTTT,CASSSEPTAPQYF
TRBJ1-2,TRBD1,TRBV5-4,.,TGTGCCAGCAGCTCGACAGGGGGTGGTACCTATGGCTACACCTTC,CASSSTGGGTYGYTF
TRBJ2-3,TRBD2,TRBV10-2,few,TGCGCCAGCAGCCCACCACTAGCGATCAGCACAGATACGCAGTATTTT,CASSPPLAISTDTQYF
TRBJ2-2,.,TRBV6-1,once,TGTGCCAGCAGTGTCAGGATCTCGCCGAACACCGGGGAGCTGTTTTTT,CASSVRISPNTGELFF
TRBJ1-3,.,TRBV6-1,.,TGTGCCAGCAGTGAATCTCACCCCCGGGTGGGAAACACCATATATTTT,CASSESHPRVGNTIYF
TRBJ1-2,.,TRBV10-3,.,TGTGCCATCAGTGGGGGGCCCGGCGGGTATGGCTACACCTTC,CAISGGPGGYGYTF
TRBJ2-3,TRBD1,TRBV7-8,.,TGTGCCAGCAGCCAGGACAGGGGGCGCAATACGCAGTATTTT,CASSQDRGRNTQYF
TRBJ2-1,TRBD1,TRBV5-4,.,TGTGCCAGCAGCTCAAGGACAGGGTCGGCTGAGCAGTTCTTC,CASSSRTGSAEQFF
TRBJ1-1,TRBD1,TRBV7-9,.,TGTGCCAGCAGCTTAGGTCCGCCCTTCTCGGACAGGGTGAACACTGAAGCTTTCTTT,CASSLGPPFSDRVNTEAFF
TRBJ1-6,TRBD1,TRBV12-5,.,TGTGCTAGTGGTTTGTCCAGAGGGACAGGGGTTTCACCCCTCCACTTT,CASGLSRGTGVSPLHF
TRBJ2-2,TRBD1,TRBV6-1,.,TGTGCCAGCAGCGAAATGCAGGGGGCTCACACCGGGGAGCTGTTTTTT,CASSEMQGAHTGELFF
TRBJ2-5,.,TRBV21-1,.,TGTGCCAGCAGGGTCTTGGGACTATTTGAGGAGACCCAGTACTTC,CASRVLGLFEETQYF
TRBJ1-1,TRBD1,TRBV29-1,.,TGCAGCGCCGCACAGGGGGGGAACACTGAAGCTTTCTTT,CSAAQGGNTEAFF
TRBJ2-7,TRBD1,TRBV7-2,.,TGTGCCAGCAGCCCCGGGGGCGGGACAGGGCATCCTTACGAGCAGTACTTC,CASSPGGGTGHPYEQYF
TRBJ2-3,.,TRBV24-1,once,TGTGCCACCAGTGATCCATGGGCAGGGCCGAAAATCACAGATACGCAGTATTTT,CATSDPWAGPKITDTQYF
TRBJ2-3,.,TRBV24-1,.,TGTGCCACCAGTGAACCTGGGGTAGCCGGGATAGATACGCAGTATTTT,CATSEPGVAGIDTQYF
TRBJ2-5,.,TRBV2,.,TGTGCCAGCACTAGCACTGAGACCCAGTACTTC,CASTSTETQYF
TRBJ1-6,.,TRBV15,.,TGTGCCACCAGCAGAGATAGTGAGGATTCACCCCTCCACTTT,CATSRDSEDSPLHF
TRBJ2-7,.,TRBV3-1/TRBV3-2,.,TGTGCCAGCAGCCAAGATGGTAGACAGGGAGGCGGATTGGAGCAGTACTTC,CASSQDGRQGGGLEQYF
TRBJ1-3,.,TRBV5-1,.,TGCGCCAGCAGCTTGGGGGCACAGAGCTCTGGAAACACCATATATTTT,CASSLGAQSSGNTIYF
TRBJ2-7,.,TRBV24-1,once,TGTGCCACCAGTGATTCCAACACCGGGACAAGGGTCGACGAGCAGTACTTC,CATSDSNTGTRVDEQYF
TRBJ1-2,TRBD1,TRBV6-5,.,TGTGCCAGCAGTTACTCCACAGGGGAGGCTAGATATGGCTACACCTTC,CASSYSTGEARYGYTF
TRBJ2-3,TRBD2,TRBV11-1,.,TGTGCCAGCAGCTTATTCGGGGGGAGGACAGATACGCAGTATTTT,CASSLFGGRTDTQYF
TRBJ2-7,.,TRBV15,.,TGTGCCACCAGCAGAGGGCAGGGGATCCACGAGCAGTACTTC,CATSRGQGIHEQYF
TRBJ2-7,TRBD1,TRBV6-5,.,TGTGCCAGCAGTTATTCCGGGACAGTTACCTACGAGCAGTACTTC,CASSYSGTVTYEQYF
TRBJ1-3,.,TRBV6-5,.,TGTGCCAGCAGTTGGGACACCTCTGGAAACACCATATATTTT,CASSWDTSGNTIYF
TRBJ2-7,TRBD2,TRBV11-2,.,TGTGCCAGCAGCTCTGAAGCGGGAGGGGGCTACGAGCAGTACTTC,CASSSEAGGGYEQYF
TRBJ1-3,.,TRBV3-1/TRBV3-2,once,TGTGCCAGCAGCCTTGGACTTGGAAACACCATATATTTT,CASSLGLGNTIYF